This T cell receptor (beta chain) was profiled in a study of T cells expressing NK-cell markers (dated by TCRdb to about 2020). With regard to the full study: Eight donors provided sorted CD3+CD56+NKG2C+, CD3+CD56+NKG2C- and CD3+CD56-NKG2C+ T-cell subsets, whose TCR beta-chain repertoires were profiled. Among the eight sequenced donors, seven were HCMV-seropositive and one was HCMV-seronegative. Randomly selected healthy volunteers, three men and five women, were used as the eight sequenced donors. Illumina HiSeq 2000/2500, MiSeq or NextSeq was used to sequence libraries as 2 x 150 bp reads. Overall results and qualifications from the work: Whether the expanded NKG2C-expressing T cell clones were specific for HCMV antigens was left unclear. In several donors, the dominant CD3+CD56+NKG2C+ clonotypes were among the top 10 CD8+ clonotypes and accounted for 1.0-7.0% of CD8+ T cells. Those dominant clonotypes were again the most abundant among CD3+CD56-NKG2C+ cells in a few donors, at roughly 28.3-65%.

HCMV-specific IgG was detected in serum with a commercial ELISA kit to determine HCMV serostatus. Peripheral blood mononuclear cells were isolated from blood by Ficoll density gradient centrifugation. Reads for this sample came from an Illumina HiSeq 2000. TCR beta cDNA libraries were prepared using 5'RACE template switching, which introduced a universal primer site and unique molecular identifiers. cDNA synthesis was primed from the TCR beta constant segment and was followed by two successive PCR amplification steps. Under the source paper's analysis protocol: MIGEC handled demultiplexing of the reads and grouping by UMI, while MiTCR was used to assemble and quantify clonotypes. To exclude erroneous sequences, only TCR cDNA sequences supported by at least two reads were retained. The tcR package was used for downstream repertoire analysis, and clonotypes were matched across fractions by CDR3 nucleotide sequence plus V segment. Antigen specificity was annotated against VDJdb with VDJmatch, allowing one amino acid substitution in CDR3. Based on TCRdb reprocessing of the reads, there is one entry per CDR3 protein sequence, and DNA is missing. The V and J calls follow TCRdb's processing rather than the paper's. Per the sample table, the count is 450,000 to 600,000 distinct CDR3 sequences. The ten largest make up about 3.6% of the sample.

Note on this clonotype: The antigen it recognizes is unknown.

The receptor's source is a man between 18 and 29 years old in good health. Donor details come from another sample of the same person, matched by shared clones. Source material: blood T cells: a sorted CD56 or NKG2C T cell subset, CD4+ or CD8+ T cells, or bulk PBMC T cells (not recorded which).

The CDR3 reads as follows: CASSWAGLADNEQFF. The chain is assembled from TRBV5-1 and TRBJ2-1; TCRdb gives TRBD2 as the D gene, but with no DNA this cannot be confirmed. The CDR3, from cysteine to phenylalanine, totals 15 residues. There is no recorded DNA. In the germline V gene, CDR1 corresponds to SGHRS and CDR2 to YFSETQ.